One sample yielded the 28 T cell receptor beta chains listed below, sequenced in a study of blood T cell repertoires in COVID-19 (dated by TCRdb to 2020 to 2021). Libraries were constructed by the immunoSEQ multiplex PCR assay. Imported from immuneACCESS, the table was reduced by TCRdb to in-frame sequences with V and J called. These copies leave out some clones; in studies compared against another copy, an unresolved V gene accounts for under half, and the cause of the remainder is not known. Within this sample are approximately 450,000 clones, with around nine tenths of them counted one time only. The ten biggest clones cover roughly 1.8% of the sample. Sequencing was performed on PBMCs or T cells enriched from blood (not recorded which). The receptor source for this set is a woman younger than 30 with acute COVID-19.

The chain employs TRBV5-1 and TRBJ1-2; 9 bases agree with TRBD1. V was clipped by 3 bases and J by 8 bases; unmatched bases: 5. The CDR3 sequence is 13 residues long. Germline CDR1 and CDR2: SGHRS and YFSETQ. CDR3 protein: CASSWRTGEGYTF. CDR3 nucleotide sequence: TGCGCCAGCAGCTGGAGGACAGGGGAAGGCTACACCTTC.

This clone was seen a handful of times. The chain uses TRBV12-3 or TRBV12-4 and TRBJ1-4, with a possible D match to TRBD1 (5 bases). The CDR3 is made up of 11 amino acids. Deletions cut 1 base from V and 11 bases from J, with 5 bases between. The CDR3 spells CASSLEGKLFF. DNA for the CDR3: TGTGCCAGCAGTTTAGAGGGGAAACTGTTTTTT.

The chain uses TRBV6-5 and TRBJ1-6; TRBD1 is a possible D gene (6 bases). Germline loops: CDR1 MNHEY, CDR2 SVGAGI. V was cut by 6 bases and J by 7 bases, with 10 bases left in between. The CDR3 totals 13 residues. The CDR3 reads CASRWTENSPLHF. The DNA for the CDR3 is TGTGCCAGCAGATGGACAGAGAATTCACCCCTCCACTTT.

The genes are TRBV21-1 and TRBJ1-5; the table's D call, TRBD1, has no DNA check behind it. TRBV21-1 is flagged as a pseudogene. The CDR3 spans 16 residues. The CDR3 spells CASSKGDRGREQPQHF. CDR3 in DNA: TGTGCCAGCAGCAAAGGGGACAGGGGACGGGAACAGCCCCAGCATTTT.

The chain recombines TRBV9 with TRBJ1-5; possible D gene TRBD1, 5 bases. V was cut by 0 bases and J by 3 bases, with 10 bases left in between. This CDR3 region has 15 residues. Germline V gives CDR1 SGDLS, CDR2 YYNGEE. This CDR3 reads CASSVGRVPNQPQHF. The DNA for the CDR3 is TGTGCCAGCAGCGTAGGCAGGGTTCCCAATCAGCCCCAGCATTTT.

This clone has only one observation. This CDR3 is CASIERGVGTQYF. The CDR3 DNA follows: TGTGCCAGCATTGAGCGGGGGGTGGGTACGCAGTATTTT. This rearrangement joins TRBV7-8 to TRBJ2-3; 9 positions match TRBD2. V lost 7 bases and J lost 8; bases outside the gene matches: 7. Germline V gene lookup returns CDR1 SGHVS and CDR2 FQNEAQ. The CDR3 has 13 amino acids.

The chain links TRBV6-5 to TRBJ2-7; D remains ambiguous. The CDR3 contains 11 residues. Looked up from germline, CDR1 is MNHEY and CDR2 is SVGAGI. V gave up 10 bases and J gave up 2 bases, with 9 bases separating them. The CDR3 coding sequence is TGTGCCACCCAGGCTACCTACGAGCAGTACTTC. This encodes CATQATYEQYF.

This chain joins TRBV2 and TRBJ1-5; D uncertain. The germline CDR1 and CDR2 sequences are SNHLY and FYNNEI. The V and J ends lost 6 bases and 1 base respectively, with 13 bases between them. This CDR3 is 15 amino acids long. The CDR3 DNA sequence: TGTGCCAGCAGGTCCTTTGCGGGGAGCAATCAGCCCCAGCATTTT. Its protein is CASRSFAGSNQPQHF.

The chain joins TRBV4-3 to TRBJ1-1; D is uncertain. The V gene lost 1 base and the J gene lost 5 bases, with 11 bases spanning the gap. Per germline, CDR1 LGHNA and CDR2 YSLEER. The CDR3 length is 14 residues. The CDR3 region has the DNA TGCGCCAGCAGCCAAGGCGGCGGGTTTACTGAAGCTTTCTTT. Protein sequence: CASSQGGGFTEAFF.

The chain carries TRBV15 and TRBJ2-1, with TRBD2 identical over 11 bases. CDR1 is LNHNV and CDR2 is YYDKDF in the germline V gene (reference sequence). The trim removed 0 bases at V and 10 bases at J, leaving 20 bases unmatched. This CDR3 has 20 residues. The CDR3 protein is CATSREGQVVVAGGPREQFF. The CDR3 DNA sequence: TGTGCCACCAGCAGAGAGGGGCAGGTGGTGGTAGCGGGAGGGCCGAGGGAGCAGTTCTTC.

The rearrangement uses TRBV2 and TRBJ2-3; a weak D match, TRBD2 (6 bases). The CDR3 has 16 residues. Per the germline V gene, CDR1 is SNHLY and CDR2 is FYNNEI. With 8 bases removed from V and 4 bases from J, the gap between germline ends came to 22 bases. For the CDR3, the DNA is TGTGCCAGCGGGGGGACGGGTCCAACCCCTTCAGATACGCAGTATTTT. Protein product: CASGGTGPTPSDTQYF.

The chain employs TRBV15 and TRBJ2-7, with 8 bases fitting TRBD1. Germline trimming cut 4 bases from V and 2 bases from J; bases unmatched to any gene: 10. The CDR3 is made up of 16 amino acids. Germline V gene sequence: CDR1 LNHNV, CDR2 YYDKDF (reference sequence). This chain's CDR3 is CATSTRQGRTPYEQYF. The CDR3 bases are TGTGCCACCAGCACCCGACAGGGGAGAACCCCCTACGAGCAGTACTTC.

The chain recombines TRBV19 with TRBJ1-5, with 7 bases lining up with TRBD1. The V and J ends lost 5 bases and 5 bases, in that order; junction bases with no gene match: 9. The CDR3 length is 15 residues. Germline V gene lookup returns CDR1 LNHDA and CDR2 SQIVND (reference sequence). DNA of the CDR3: TGTGCCAGTAGTCAACGGACAGGAGGTTATCAGCCCCAGCATTTT. It encodes CASSQRTGGYQPQHF.

V and J are TRBV7-6 and TRBJ1-1; maybe TRBD1 (5 bases). Between the trimmed V and J ends, which lost 1 base and 6 bases, there was a span of 9 bases. Germline V lookup: CDR1 SGHVS, CDR2 FNYEAQ. This CDR3 is 13 amino acids long. The CDR3 sequence: CASSLGGAAEAFF. The CDR3 region has the DNA TGTGCCAGCAGCTTAGGGGGCGCGGCTGAAGCTTTCTTT.

This clone has only one observation. The rearrangement uses TRBV27 and TRBJ1-6; possible D gene TRBD1, 6 bases. This CDR3 is built from 21 residues. From germline, CDR1 is MNHEY and CDR2 SMNVEV (reference sequence). The germline V and J ends were trimmed by 0 bases and 4 bases, with 25 bases remaining between them. CDR3: CASSLSGYYGGDIDYNSPLHF. The CDR3 DNA is TGTGCCAGCAGTTTATCGGGCTACTATGGGGGGGACATAGATTATAATTCACCCCTCCACTTT.

The chain employs TRBV24-1 and TRBJ2-7, with a possible D match to TRBD1 (5 bases). The germline V gene encodes CDR1 KGHDR and CDR2 SFDVKD. V shed 5 bases and J shed 4 bases, with 11 bases lying between them. This CDR3 comprises 13 residues. In DNA form, the CDR3 reads TGTGCCACCAGTGGGACACCCCAGTACGAGCAGTACTTC. Protein product: CATSGTPQYEQYF.

In DNA, the CDR3 is TGTGCCAGTAGTATACAGAGGAGCCAGCGGGGGGGCCTGTACGAGCAGTACTTC. This encodes CASSIQRSQRGGLYEQYF. V and J are TRBV19 and TRBJ2-7, with TRBD2 matching over 10 bases. With 2 bases clipped from V and 4 bases from J, the junction kept 14 bases outside the gene matches. The CDR3 covers 18 residues. Germline values: CDR1 LNHDA, CDR2 SQIVND (reference sequence).

The CDR3 DNA is TGTGCCACAACCTCGGGAGGCTATGGCTACACCTTC. This sequence encodes CATTSGGYGYTF. This chain links TRBV12-3 or TRBV12-4 with TRBJ1-2; no definite D call. CDR3 length: 12 residues. Trimming removed 10 bases from V and 4 bases from J, with 13 bases in between.

The chain has TRBV6-5 and TRBJ1-1; maybe TRBD1 (5 bases). Per germline, CDR1 MNHEY and CDR2 SVGAGI. V lost 5 bases to trimming and J lost 4 bases, with 11 bases between them. The CDR3 covers 13 residues. The CDR3, as DNA: TGTGCCAGCAGTCCACAGGTGGGCACTGAAGCTTTCTTT. Its protein is CASSPQVGTEAFF.

This clone occurred a few times. The gene calls are TRBV5-4 and TRBJ2-7; D might be TRBD1 (6 bases). The length of the CDR3 is 13 residues. Germline CDR1 is SGHNT and CDR2 is YYREEE (reference sequence). The V end lost 5 bases, the J end lost 2 bases, and 11 bases lay between the germline ends. CDR3 coding DNA: TGTGCCAGCAGTCCCAGGGGCCCCTACGAGCAGTACTTC. It is translated as CASSPRGPYEQYF.

The CDR3 loop reads CASSTQGIRNSPLHF. The DNA of the CDR3 is TGCGCCAGCAGCACACAGGGAATTAGAAACTCACCCCTCCACTTT. J is TRBJ1-6 and V is TRBV4-1, with D possibly being TRBD1 (6 bases). V lost 5 bases and J lost 10, with 18 bases in between. CDR1 MGHRA and CDR2 YSYEKL come from the germline V gene. This CDR3 is built from 15 residues.

The gene calls are TRBV4-3 and TRBJ2-6; D is undetermined. The CDR3 covers 17 residues. Germline CDR1 reads LGHNA; CDR2 reads YSLEER. V was shortened by 0 bases and J by 3 bases, with 12 bases between the two germline ends. In DNA, the CDR3 is TGCGCCAGCAGCCAAGATCCGATCAGTCGTGGGGCCAACGTCCTGACTTTC. Amino acids: CASSQDPISRGANVLTF.

V usage is TRBV7-9 and J usage is TRBJ1-5; D remains unclear. This CDR3 is 15 amino acids long. Trimming removed 5 bases at V and 4 bases at J, with 15 bases between. CDR1 SEHNR and CDR2 FQNEAQ come from the germline V gene (reference sequence). This CDR3 is CASSQGGLLNQPQHF. The DNA of the CDR3 is TGTGCCAGCAGCCAAGGAGGGTTATTAAATCAGCCCCAGCATTTT.

V is TRBV11-2 and J is TRBJ1-6; D unclear. V was shortened by 3 bases and J by 6 bases, with 6 bases between the two germline ends. The CDR3 covers 13 residues. From germline, CDR1 is SGHAT and CDR2 FQNNGV. The CDR3 sequence is CASSLGSNSPLHF. CDR3 nucleotide sequence: TGTGCCAGCAGCTTGGGGAGTAATTCACCCCTCCACTTT.

The chain joins TRBV27 to TRBJ2-3; 7 bases are a match to TRBD1. The germline V gene encodes CDR1 MNHEY and CDR2 SMNVEV (reference sequence). The V segment lost 6 bases and the J segment 6 bases; nucleotides outside the gene matches: 6. This CDR3 region has 13 residues. CDR3 region: CASRGQLGDTQYF. CDR3 DNA sequence: TGTGCCAGCAGGGGACAGCTGGGGGATACGCAGTATTTT.

The chain is built from TRBV5-1 and TRBJ1-1, with 9 bases lining up with TRBD1. Germline values: CDR1 SGHRS, CDR2 YFSETQ. CDR3 length: 19 residues. V was clipped by 0 bases and J by 7 bases; unmatched bases: 19. For the CDR3, the DNA is TGCGCCAGCAGCTTGGGATCCACCGGGACAGGGCGTTTGGGGGATGAAGCTTTCTTT. It translates to CASSLGSTGTGRLGDEAFF.

The V gene is TRBV7-8, the J gene TRBJ1-4; 10 bases map to TRBD1. The V gene end was trimmed by 5 bases and the J gene end by 5 bases; junction bases not matched to a gene: 5. Germline V lookup: CDR1 SGHVS, CDR2 FQNEAQ. This CDR3 has 15 residues. CDR3 nucleotides: TGTGCCAGCAGCCCGCGGGACAGGGGAAATGAAAAACTGTTTTTT. The encoded protein is CASSPRDRGNEKLFF.

V usage is TRBV15 and J usage is TRBJ1-4; D ambiguous. The germline CDR1 and CDR2 sequences are LNHNV and YYDKDF (reference sequence). The CDR3 covers 12 residues. Trimming left V 0 bases short and J 8 bases short, with 4 bases between. The CDR3 region has the DNA TGTGCCACCAGCAGAGATGCGGAAAAACTGTTTTTT. Its protein product is CATSRDAEKLFF.